Listed here is a single TCR beta chain. A read error may account for a junction end that differs from germline. This entry belongs to a study of blood T cell repertoires in COVID-19. Study details: The cDNA or gDNA used as material had been derived from T cells, B-cell-depleted T cells, or PBMCs.

TCRdb's table, derived via immunoSEQ multiplex PCR, lists solely in-frame clones and lacks some. This sample has 130,000 to 150,000 clones; 84% occur once, and the top ten carry around two fifths. The CDR3 runs 17 residues. Germline CDR1 and CDR2: SGHTA and FQGNSA. Sequencing input: peripheral blood. V is TRBV7-2 and J is TRBJ2-3; D may match TRBD1 or TRBD2 (5 bases each). This sequence originates from a human donor in a cohort sampled during active COVID-19. As DNA, the CDR3 is TGTGCCAGCAGCCTAGCATCAGGGCTCCTTAGCACAGATACGCAGTATTTT. This encodes CASSLASGLLSTDTQYF.